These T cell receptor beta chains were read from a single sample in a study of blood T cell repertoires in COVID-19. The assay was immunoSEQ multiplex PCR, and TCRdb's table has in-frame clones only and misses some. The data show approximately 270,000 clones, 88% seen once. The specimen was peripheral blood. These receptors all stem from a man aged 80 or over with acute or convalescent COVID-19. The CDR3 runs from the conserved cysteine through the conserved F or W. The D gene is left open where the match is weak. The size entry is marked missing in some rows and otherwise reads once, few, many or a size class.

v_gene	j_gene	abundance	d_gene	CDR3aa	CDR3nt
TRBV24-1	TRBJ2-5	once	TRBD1	CATTGGKDQETQYF	TGTGCCACGACAGGGGGCAAGGACCAAGAGACCCAGTACTTC
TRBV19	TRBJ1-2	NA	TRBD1	CASRETGELYGYTF	TGTGCCAGTAGAGAGACAGGGGAACTCTATGGCTACACCTTC
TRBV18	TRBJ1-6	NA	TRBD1	CASSPGGDSNSPLHF	TGTGCCAGCTCACCTGGCGGGGACAGTAATTCACCCCTCCACTTT
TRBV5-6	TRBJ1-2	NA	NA	CASSMDSYGYTF	TGTGCCAGCAGCATGGACAGCTATGGCTACACCTTC
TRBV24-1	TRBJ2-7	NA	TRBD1	CATSDPGQGSYEQYF	TGTGCCACCAGTGATCCGGGACAGGGATCCTACGAGCAGTACTTC
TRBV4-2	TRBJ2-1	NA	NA	CASSQGLGSYNEQFF	TGTGCCAGCAGCCAAGGGCTTGGCTCCTACAATGAGCAGTTCTTC
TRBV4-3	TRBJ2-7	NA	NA	CASSPLWAGDEQYF	TGCGCCAGCAGCCCGCTATGGGCAGGGGACGAGCAGTACTTC
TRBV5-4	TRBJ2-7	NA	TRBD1	CASSWGQGLNEQYF	TGTGCCAGCAGCTGGGGACAGGGTCTAAACGAGCAGTACTTC
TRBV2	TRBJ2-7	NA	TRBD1	CASSADRGLDEQYF	TGTGCCAGCAGCGCCGACAGGGGGTTGGACGAGCAGTACTTC
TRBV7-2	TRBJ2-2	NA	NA	CASSEAGYTGELFF	TGTGCCAGCTCCGAGGCAGGGTACACCGGGGAGCTGTTTTTT
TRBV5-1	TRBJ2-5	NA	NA	CASSSLTGDGQTQYF	TGCGCCAGCAGCTCCCTGACAGGAGACGGGCAGACCCAGTACTTC
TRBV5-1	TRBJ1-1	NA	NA	CASSLDQQEAFF	TGCGCCAGCAGCTTGGATCAACAGGAAGCTTTCTTT
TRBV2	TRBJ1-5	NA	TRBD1	CASEGTGGFNQPQHF	TGTGCCAGCGAAGGGACAGGGGGTTTCAATCAGCCCCAGCATTTT
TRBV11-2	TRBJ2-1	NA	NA	CASSLGATYNEQFF	TGTGCCAGCAGCTTAGGCGCGACCTACAATGAGCAGTTCTTC
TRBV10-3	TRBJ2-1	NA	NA	CAISERGSYSYNEQFF	TGTGCCATCAGTGAGAGAGGGTCGTACTCCTACAATGAGCAGTTCTTC
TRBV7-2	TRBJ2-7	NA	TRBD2	CASSLAVTSGRSLKDGQYF	TGTGCCAGCAGCTTAGCGGTAACTAGCGGGAGGTCATTAAAAGATGGGCAGTACTTC
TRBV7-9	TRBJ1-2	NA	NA	CASSLEGQGYGYTF	TGTGCCAGCAGCTTAGAGGGTCAGGGGTATGGCTACACCTTC
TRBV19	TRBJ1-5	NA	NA	CASKSEQGLADNQPQHF	TGTGCCAGCAAATCAGAGCAGGGCCTGGCCGATAATCAGCCCCAGCATTTT
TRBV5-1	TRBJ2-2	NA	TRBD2	CASSLRLAEANTGELFF	TGCGCCAGCAGCTTGAGACTAGCGGAGGCGAACACCGGGGAGCTGTTTTTT
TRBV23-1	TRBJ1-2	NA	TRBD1	CASSRKGQGLGYTF	TGCGCCAGCAGTCGTAAGGGACAGGGGTTAGGCTACACCTTC
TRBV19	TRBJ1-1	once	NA	CASSPQLVSNTEAFF	TGTGCCAGTAGTCCGCAGTTGGTGTCGAACACTGAAGCTTTCTTT
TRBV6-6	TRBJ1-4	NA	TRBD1	CASSQMGRQGTNEKLFF	TGTGCCAGCAGTCAAATGGGGCGACAGGGCACGAATGAAAAACTGTTTTTT
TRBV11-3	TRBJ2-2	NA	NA	CASSSGPTGELFF	TGTGCCAGCAGCTCAGGTCCGACAGGGGAGCTGTTTTTT
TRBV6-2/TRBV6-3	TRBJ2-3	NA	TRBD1	CASSYLKDRGFVDTQYF	TGTGCCAGCAGTTACCTAAAGGACAGGGGATTTGTGGATACGCAGTATTTT
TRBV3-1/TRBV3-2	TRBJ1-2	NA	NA	CASSPTRRVYGYTF	TGTGCCAGCAGCCCTACCAGGAGGGTCTATGGCTACACCTTC
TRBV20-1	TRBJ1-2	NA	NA	CSARDHHGYTF	TGCAGTGCTAGAGATCATCATGGCTACACCTTC
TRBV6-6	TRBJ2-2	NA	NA	CASKGSDTGELFF	TGTGCCAGCAAAGGAAGCGACACCGGGGAGCTGTTTTTT
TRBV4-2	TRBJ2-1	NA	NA	CASGLQGSQNEQFF	TGTGCCAGCGGACTACAGGGGAGTCAAAATGAGCAGTTCTTC
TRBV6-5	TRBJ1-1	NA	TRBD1	CASSSQGLSTEAFF	TGTGCCAGCAGTTCACAGGGGTTGAGCACTGAAGCTTTCTTT
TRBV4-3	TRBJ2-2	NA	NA	CASSQDRSSRTGELFF	TGCGCCAGCAGCCAAGATCGTTCTAGCCGCACCGGGGAGCTGTTTTTT
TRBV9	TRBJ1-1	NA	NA	CASSVKAGGTEAFF	TGTGCCAGCAGCGTAAAAGCGGGGGGGACTGAAGCTTTCTTT
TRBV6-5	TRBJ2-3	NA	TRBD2	CASSYSRASGDTQYF	TGTGCCAGCAGTTACTCGAGGGCTAGCGGCGATACGCAGTATTTT
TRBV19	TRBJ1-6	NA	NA	CASSNRQGSSPLHF	TGTGCCAGTAGTAATCGGCAGGGTTCCTCACCCCTCCACTTT